Below, 30 T cell receptor beta chains from the same sample are listed, as sequenced in a study of shared clonotypes between healthy human individuals. The repertoire was sequenced with immunoSEQ multiplex PCR; TCRdb's copy has only in-frame clones and lacks some. The sample carries about 470,000 clones, more than 75% recorded once. The sample was PBMCs. Source of these receptors: a woman between 35 and 50 years old in good health. Some clones in this sample may be carry-over from other donors' samples.

This clone was seen a few times. This rearrangement joins TRBV7-2 to TRBJ2-2; possibly TRBD1 for D (5 bases). Trimming removed 4 bases at V and 5 bases at J, with 14 bases between. Per the germline V gene, CDR1 is SGHTA and CDR2 is FQGNSA. The CDR3 consists of 15 residues. CDR3 amino acids: CASSSVGARTGELFF. Here the CDR3 DNA reads TGTGCCAGCAGCTCCGTTGGGGCAAGGACCGGGGAGCTGTTTTTT.

This clone was counted a single time. This chain uses TRBV5-4 with TRBJ2-3, with 9 bases lining up with TRBD1. Losses at the gene ends were 2 bases for V and 4 bases for J; bases not matched to a gene: 5. Germline-derived CDR1 and CDR2 are SGHNT and YYREEE (reference sequence). This CDR3 region has 15 residues. DNA for the CDR3: TGTGCCAGCAGCTTTCCGACAGGGGGGGCAGATACGCAGTATTTT. This sequence encodes CASSFPTGGADTQYF.

The V call is TRBV5-6, the J call TRBJ2-2; 7 nucleotides match TRBD1. After removal of 5 bases from V and 4 bases from J, the junction contained 8 bases not matched to a gene. The germline V gene has CDR1 SGHDT and CDR2 YYEEEE. This CDR3 has 15 residues. In DNA, the CDR3 is TGTGCCAGCAGTAACAGGGGCCGGGGCACCGGGGAGCTGTTTTTT. Its translation is CASSNRGRGTGELFF.

The rearrangement links TRBV7-9 to TRBJ2-1; 7 bases are shared with TRBD2. V gave up 3 bases and J gave up 9 bases; unmatched junction bases: 14. CDR1 and CDR2 from the germline V gene are SEHNR and FQNEAQ (reference sequence). The CDR3 is 16 residues long. CDR3 sequence reads: CASSLASGGHLAEQFF. In DNA, the CDR3 is TGTGCCAGCAGCTTGGCCTCGGGAGGCCATCTGGCTGAGCAGTTCTTC.

V is TRBV2 and J is TRBJ2-7; D ambiguous. CDR3 size: 12 residues. Germline CDR1 reads SNHLY; CDR2 reads FYNNEI. V lost 6 bases to trimming and J lost 2 bases, with 8 bases between them. CDR3 in DNA: TGTGCCAGCAGGATATCCACCTACGAGCAGTACTTC. This sequence encodes CASRISTYEQYF.

The chain couples TRBV6-6 to TRBJ1-1, with a tentative D call TRBD1 (5 bases). V dropped 2 bases and J dropped 7 bases, with 14 bases sitting between them. CDR3 length: 14 amino acids. Looked up from germline, CDR1 is MNHNY and CDR2 is SVGAGI (reference sequence). In DNA, the CDR3 is TGTGCCAGCAGTTACACAGGCGCCGTGGGTGAAGCTTTCTTT. Protein product: CASSYTGAVGEAFF.

The V gene is TRBV5-8, the J gene TRBJ2-7, with D hard to call. V shed 0 bases and J shed 3 bases, with 13 bases lying between them. This CDR3 is built from 15 residues. The germline V gene encodes CDR1 SGHTS and CDR2 YDEGEE. The CDR3 loop is CASSLGPMYDYEQYF. The CDR3, as DNA: TGTGCCAGCAGCTTGGGACCAATGTACGACTACGAGCAGTACTTC.

CDR3 DNA: TGTGCCTGGGATAGCGGGAGGGAGACAGATACGCAGTATTTT. It codes for CAWDSGRETDTQYF. V is TRBV30 and J is TRBJ2-3, with 11 bases fitting TRBD2. This CDR3 comprises 14 residues. V was clipped by 5 bases and J by 3 bases; unmatched bases: 4. From germline, CDR1 is GTSNPN and CDR2 SVGIG (reference sequence).

The V and J genes are TRBV19 and TRBJ2-5, with 8 bases aligning to TRBD2. With V trimmed by 7 bases and J by 3 bases, 4 bases remained unmatched. CDR3 length: 13 residues. Germline assignment: CDR1 LNHDA and CDR2 SQIVND (reference sequence). The CDR3 region has the DNA TGTGCCAGTAATAGGCGGGGGGAAGAGACCCAGTACTTC. Its protein product is CASNRRGEETQYF.

This clone was observed at least ten times. This rearrangement joins TRBV2 to TRBJ2-3, with D perhaps matching TRBD2 (5 bases). From germline, CDR1 is SNHLY and CDR2 FYNNEI. CDR3 length: 15 residues. V lost 7 bases and J 1 base, leaving 15 bases between the germline ends. CDR3 bases: TGTGCCAGCAATCGGTCCCCGAGGGGCACAGATACGCAGTATTTT. The encoded protein is CASNRSPRGTDTQYF. The complete variable domain, with remaining parts taken from reference TRBV2 and TRBJ2-3, reads EPEVTQTPSHQVTQMGQEVILRCVPISNHLYFYWYRQILGQKVEFLVSFYNNEISEKSEIFDDQFSVERPDGSNFTLKIRSTKLEDSAMYFCASNRSPRGTDTQYFGPGTRLTVL.

The chain employs TRBV18 and TRBJ1-2; no definite D call. The CDR3 length is 11 residues. Germline CDR1 reads KGHSH; CDR2 reads LQKENI. V was shortened by 3 bases and J by 6 bases, with 5 bases between the two germline ends. The CDR3 spells CASSPGDGYTF. The CDR3 nucleotides read TGTGCCAGCTCACCGGGCGATGGCTACACCTTC.

This clone was observed a few times. The chain recombines TRBV4-1 with TRBJ1-2; D might be TRBD1 (6 bases). Germline V gene lookup returns CDR1 MGHRA and CDR2 YSYEKL. V was cut by 1 base and J by 4 bases, with 16 bases left in between. The CDR3 consists of 16 residues. The CDR3 region is CASSQGGGRGAYGYTF. The CDR3 region has the DNA TGCGCCAGCAGCCAAGGGGGGGGCCGTGGGGCCTATGGCTACACCTTC.

This clone was picked up a small number of times. J is TRBJ2-3 and V is TRBV2; 10 bases fit TRBD2. The CDR3 spans 18 residues. Germline CDR1 reads SNHLY; CDR2 reads FYNNEI. V lost 7 bases to trimming and J lost 2 bases; unmatched junction nucleotides: 15. CDR3 sequence: CASTLGSGRAETTDTQYF. CDR3 nucleotides: TGTGCCAGCACGCTGGGGAGCGGGAGGGCTGAAACCACAGATACGCAGTATTTT.

CDR3 residues: CASKIGTGGGGELFF. CDR3 in DNA: TGTGCCAGCAAAATCGGGACAGGGGGTGGCGGGGAGCTGTTTTTT. The chain joins TRBV28 to TRBJ2-2; 11 bases match TRBD1. Losses at the gene ends were 7 bases for V and 7 bases for J; bases not matched to a gene: 8. Germline CDR1 is MDHEN and CDR2 is SYDVKM. CDR3 length: 15 amino acids.

Only a few counts were recorded for this clone. This chain joins TRBV19 and TRBJ1-5; D unresolved. The CDR3 has 14 residues. CDR1 is LNHDA and CDR2 is SQIVND in the germline V gene (reference sequence). V was pared by 3 bases and J by 3 bases, with 9 bases between. The CDR3 protein is CASSIRGLNQPQHF. DNA for the CDR3: TGTGCCAGTAGTATCCGGGGTCTCAATCAGCCCCAGCATTTT.

V and J are TRBV11-2 and TRBJ1-3; no firm D call. The CDR3 sequence is 13 residues long. V was pared by 7 bases and J by 4 bases, with 11 bases between. Germline V CDR1 and CDR2: SGHAT, FQNNGV. In DNA form, the CDR3 reads TGTGCCAGCATCAACCTTCCCGGAAACACCATATATTTT. Translation: CASINLPGNTIYF.

The chain combines TRBV28 with TRBJ2-7; the D gene is possibly TRBD2 (7 bases). The V end lost 5 bases, the J end lost 7 bases, and 15 bases lay between the germline ends. CDR1 MDHEN and CDR2 SYDVKM come from the germline V gene. The CDR3 is made up of 13 amino acids. The CDR3 DNA reads TGTGCCAGCAGTGTAGGGGGGGGGCAAGAGCAGTACTTC. It encodes CASSVGGGQEQYF. The full variable domain, completed using reference TRBV28 and TRBJ2-7, is DVKVTQSSRYLVKRTGEKVFLECVQDMDHENMFWYRQDPGLGLRLIYFSYDVKMKEKGDIPEGYSVSREKKERFSLILESASTNQTSMYLCASSVGGGQEQYFGPGTRLTVT.

The gene calls are TRBV27 and TRBJ2-5; 7 positions agree with TRBD2. The CDR3 covers 15 residues. Germline V gene sequence: CDR1 MNHEY, CDR2 SMNVEV (reference sequence). V was pared by 6 bases and J by 4 bases, with 11 bases of the junction left unmatched. The DNA of the CDR3 is TGTGCCAGCAGGAGGTTGGCGGGAGAGGGAGAGACCCAGTACTTC. It encodes CASRRLAGEGETQYF.

The chain couples TRBV7-2 to TRBJ2-7, with no clear D. This CDR3 spans 14 amino acids. Germline V gene sequence: CDR1 SGHTA, CDR2 FQGNSA. V dropped 5 bases and J dropped 0 bases, with 11 bases sitting between them. CDR3 nucleotides: TGTGCCAGCAGCCCCAGACTTACCTCCTACGAGCAGTACTTC. Translating gives CASSPRLTSYEQYF.

This clone was counted once. This chain connects TRBV28 to TRBJ1-4, with 10 bases fitting TRBD1. The germline V gene has CDR1 MDHEN and CDR2 SYDVKM. Losses at the gene ends were 9 bases for V and 13 bases for J; bases not matched to a gene: 14. This CDR3 has 14 amino acids. The CDR3 DNA sequence: TGTGCCAGTCTGGGACAGGGGCATAATGGGGGACTGTTTTTT. This translates into CASLGQGHNGGLFF.

The V gene is TRBV4-3, the J gene TRBJ2-1, with 12 bases aligning to TRBD2. Germline V gene data show CDR1 as LGHNA and CDR2 as YSLEER. With 1 base clipped from V and 7 bases from J, the junction kept 2 bases outside the gene matches. This CDR3 comprises 15 residues. The DNA of the CDR3 is TGCGCCAGCAGCCAAGGACTAGCGGGGGAGAATGAGCAGTTCTTC. Its protein product is CASSQGLAGENEQFF.

This clone was seen only a few times. The rearrangement links TRBV7-9 to TRBJ2-5, with unresolved D. Looked up from germline, CDR1 is SEHNR and CDR2 is FQNEAQ (reference sequence). This CDR3 comprises 16 residues. Between the trimmed V and J ends, which lost 0 bases and 0 bases, there was a span of 11 bases. As DNA, the CDR3 is TGTGCCAGCAGCTTAGCCATCAGCCTGTACCAAGAGACCCAGTACTTC. Amino acids: CASSLAISLYQETQYF.

This clone was found a few times. DNA for the CDR3: TGTGCCAGCAGCCCGGGCTGGGTCACAGATACGCAGTATTTT. It encodes CASSPGWVTDTQYF. This chain joins TRBV7-8 and TRBJ2-3, with D hard to call. In germline, CDR1 is SGHVS, CDR2 FQNEAQ. This CDR3 is 14 amino acids long. Between the trimmed V and J ends, which lost 5 bases and 2 bases, there was a span of 11 bases.

The J gene is TRBJ2-5, the V gene TRBV15; D is uncertain. This CDR3 has 14 amino acids. V gave up 4 bases and J gave up 1 base, with 10 bases separating them. The germline V gene has CDR1 LNHNV and CDR2 YYDKDF (reference sequence). The chain's CDR3 is CATSKRVGQETQYF. CDR3 in DNA: TGTGCCACCAGCAAACGCGTGGGCCAAGAGACCCAGTACTTC.

The chain recombines TRBV27 with TRBJ2-1, with 9 bases identical to TRBD1. Per the germline V gene, CDR1 is MNHEY and CDR2 is SMNVEV (reference sequence). The CDR3 extends over 16 amino acids. The ends lost 2 bases at V and 4 bases at J; junction bases unmatched: 6. CDR3 bases: TGTGCCAGCAGTTTAAGGTGGGACAGGGTTTACAATGAGCAGTTCTTC. It yields the protein CASSLRWDRVYNEQFF.

The genes are TRBV5-4 and TRBJ2-1; 9 positions agree with TRBD2. V shed 0 bases and J 6 bases; nucleotides not matched to a gene: 4. This CDR3 is built from 15 residues. Germline values: CDR1 SGHNT, CDR2 YYREEE (reference sequence). The chain's CDR3 is CASSLGGRALNEQFF. The CDR3 nucleotides read TGTGCCAGCAGCTTGGGCGGGAGGGCCCTCAATGAGCAGTTCTTC.

As regards this clone: Other nucleotide sequences in the sample specify the same CDR3. The chain has TRBV9 and TRBJ2-7; the match to TRBD1 covers 9 bases. The CDR3 covers 15 residues. The trim removed 0 bases at V and 3 bases at J, leaving 4 bases unmatched. CDR1 SGDLS and CDR2 YYNGEE come from the germline V gene. CDR3 protein: CASSVGTGVSYEQYF. The CDR3 region has the DNA TGTGCCAGCAGCGTAGGGACAGGGGTCAGCTACGAGCAGTACTTC. The variable domain in full, with the rest retrieved from reference TRBV9 and TRBJ2-7, is DSGVTQTPKHLITATGQRVTLRCSPRSGDLSVYWYQQSLDQGLQFLIQYYNGEERAKGNILERFSAQQFPDLHSELNLSSLELGDSALYFCASSVGTGVSYEQYFGPGTRLTVT.

This clone was seen only a few times. It differs at one base from a far larger clone, so likely a read error. The conserved phenylalanine or tryptophan normally closing the CDR3 is absent here, so this likely arose from a read error. This chain connects TRBV25-1 to TRBJ2-7, with TRBD1 matching over 11 bases. The CDR3 covers 15 residues. The V gene's germline CDR1 is MGHDK and CDR2 SYGVNS. The V and J ends lost 3 bases and 3 bases, in that order; junction bases with no gene match: 4. The CDR3 bases are TGTGCCAGCAGTGAGTTCGGGACAGGGGGCTACGAGCAGTACCTC. Protein sequence: CASSEFGTGGYEQYL.

The chain recombines TRBV5-1 with TRBJ2-3; 9 bases align to TRBD1. This CDR3 comprises 17 residues. The V segment lost 2 bases and the J segment 2 bases; nucleotides outside the gene matches: 9. Germline CDR1 SGHRS, CDR2 YFSETQ. CDR3 sequence: CASSLGVGQGVTDTQYF. CDR3 sequence (DNA): TGCGCCAGCAGCTTAGGCGTGGGACAGGGAGTCACAGATACGCAGTATTTT.

This clone came up a few times. The chain uses TRBV7-2 and TRBJ2-7; D uncertain. With 6 bases removed from V and 4 bases from J, the gap between germline ends came to 10 bases. Germline values: CDR1 SGHTA, CDR2 FQGNSA. The CDR3 is 12 amino acids. Here the CDR3 reads CASSFTAYEQYF. CDR3 bases: TGTGCCAGCAGTTTTACCGCTTACGAGCAGTACTTC.